This is a list of T cell receptor beta chains from one sample in a study of T cells in Graves' hyperthyroidism and ophthalmopathy. Using its own MiXCR run on the multiplex PCR reads, TCRdb lists one record per CDR3 protein. The sample shows a few hundred thousand distinct CDR3 sequences, approximately 14% of them seen only once. The sample comprised blood. Source of these receptors: a young woman with Graves' hyperthyroidism. The CDR3 runs from the conserved cysteine through the conserved F or W. D genes are given only for firm matches. Clone size is not always given. Where it is, it says once, few, many or a class for expanded clones.

v_gene,j_gene,d_gene,abundance,CDR3nt,CDR3aa
TRBV20-1,TRBJ1-1,NA,many,TGCAGTGCTAGAGATCCCTCGGGGACAAGTGAAGCTTTCTTT,CSARDPSGTSEAFF
TRBV5-1,TRBJ2-7,TRBD2,many,TGCGCCAGCAGCTTGGGACCGGGAGGGGTCTACGAGCAGTACTTC,CASSLGPGGVYEQYF
TRBV3-1,TRBJ1-1,NA,many,TGTGCCAGCAGCCAAAGAGGGAGGGGTGAAGCTTTCTTT,CASSQRGRGEAFF
TRBV7-9,TRBJ1-1,NA,NA,TGTGCCAGCAGCTCCCCAGGCCGGGGGACGGGTCAAGAAGCTTTCTTT,CASSSPGRGTGQEAFF
TRBV3-1,TRBJ1-2,NA,NA,TGTGCCAGCAGCCCGGGGGCCAGCTATGGCTACACCTTC,CASSPGASYGYTF
TRBV18,TRBJ1-6,NA,many,TGTGCCAGCTCACCAGCCCAGAACTATAATTCACCCCTCCACTTT,CASSPAQNYNSPLHF
TRBV3-1,TRBJ2-7,TRBD2,many,TGTGCCAGCAGCCAAGTGGGACTAGCCAAACGCGAGCAGTACTTC,CASSQVGLAKREQYF
TRBV24-1,TRBJ1-3,NA,many,TGTGCCACCAGTGACCCGAAGGAGCTCGGAAACACCATATATTTT,CATSDPKELGNTIYF
TRBV12-3/TRBV12-4,TRBJ1-1,NA,many,TGTGCCAGCACCGAGAGGTACCGGGGGTACAGGGCTGAAGCTTTCTTT,CASTERYRGYRAEAFF
TRBV5-1,TRBJ2-1,TRBD2,few,TGCGCCAGCAGCTCACTGGGCGGGGGGGCCGGGACTAGCGTCCGGAATGAGCAGTTCTTC,CASSSLGGGAGTSVRNEQFF
TRBV6-6,TRBJ2-5,TRBD2,many,TGTGCCAGCAGTTACGGGGGACTAGCGGGGACCCAGTACTTC,CASSYGGLAGTQYF
TRBV5-1,TRBJ1-1,NA,NA,TGCGCCAGCAGCAATGGGCCGGAAGCTTTCTTT,CASSNGPEAFF
TRBV28,TRBJ1-3,NA,NA,TGTGCCACCTCGCGGCGGGGGCACGGAAACACCATATATTTT,CATSRRGHGNTIYF
TRBV6-4,TRBJ1-5,NA,many,TGTGCCAGCAGTGACGGGGAAAATCAGCCCCAGCATTTT,CASSDGENQPQHF
TRBV2,TRBJ2-2,NA,many,TGTGCCAGCGCTGCCTCGGAAAGGGAGCTGTTTTTT,CASAASERELFF
TRBV4-1,TRBJ2-1,NA,NA,TGCGCCAGCAGCCAAGTCTTGCACAATGAGCAGTTCTTC,CASSQVLHNEQFF